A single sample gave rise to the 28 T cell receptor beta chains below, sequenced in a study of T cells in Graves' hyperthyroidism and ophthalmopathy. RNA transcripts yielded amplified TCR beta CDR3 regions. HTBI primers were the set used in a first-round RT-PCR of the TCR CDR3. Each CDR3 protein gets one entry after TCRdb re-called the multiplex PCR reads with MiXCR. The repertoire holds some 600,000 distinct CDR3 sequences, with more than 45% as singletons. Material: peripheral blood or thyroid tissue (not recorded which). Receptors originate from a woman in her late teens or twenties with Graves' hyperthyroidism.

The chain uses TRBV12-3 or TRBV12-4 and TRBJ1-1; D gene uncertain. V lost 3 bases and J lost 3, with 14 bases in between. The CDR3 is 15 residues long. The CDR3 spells CASSFISSVDTEAFF. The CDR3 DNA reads TGTGCCAGCAGTTTCATCAGCTCGGTAGACACTGAAGCTTTCTTT.

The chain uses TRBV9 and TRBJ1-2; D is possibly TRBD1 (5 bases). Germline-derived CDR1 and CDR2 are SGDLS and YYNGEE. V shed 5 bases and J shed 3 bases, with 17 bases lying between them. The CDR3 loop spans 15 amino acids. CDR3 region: CASRYLNEQDYGYTF. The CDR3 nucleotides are TGTGCCAGCAGATACCTTAATGAACAGGACTATGGCTACACCTTC.

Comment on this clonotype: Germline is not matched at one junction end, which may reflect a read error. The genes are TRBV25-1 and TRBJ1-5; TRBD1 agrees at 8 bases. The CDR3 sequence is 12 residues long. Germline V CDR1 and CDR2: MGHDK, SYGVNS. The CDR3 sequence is CSARTGILPQHF. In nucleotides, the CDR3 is TGCAGTGCTAGGACAGGGATCCTGCCCCAGCATTTT.

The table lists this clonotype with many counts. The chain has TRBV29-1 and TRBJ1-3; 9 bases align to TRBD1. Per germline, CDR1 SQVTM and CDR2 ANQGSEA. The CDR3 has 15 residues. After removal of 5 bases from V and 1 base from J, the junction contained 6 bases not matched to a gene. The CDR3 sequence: CSVLDRGSSGNTIYF. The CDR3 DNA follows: TGCAGCGTTCTGGACAGGGGATCGTCTGGAAACACCATATATTTT.

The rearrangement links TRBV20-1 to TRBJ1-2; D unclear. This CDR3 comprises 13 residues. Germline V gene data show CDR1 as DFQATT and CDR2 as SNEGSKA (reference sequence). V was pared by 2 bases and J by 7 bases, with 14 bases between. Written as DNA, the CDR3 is TGCAGTGCTAGAACCACGGGCAAGGGTGGCTACACCTTC. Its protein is CSARTTGKGGYTF.

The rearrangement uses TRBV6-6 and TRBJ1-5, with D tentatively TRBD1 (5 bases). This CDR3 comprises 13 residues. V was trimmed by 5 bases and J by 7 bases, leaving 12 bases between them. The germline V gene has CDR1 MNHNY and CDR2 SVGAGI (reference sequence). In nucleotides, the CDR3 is TGTGCCAGCAGTGCCAGGGACCGCCAGCCCCAGCATTTT. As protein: CASSARDRQPQHF.

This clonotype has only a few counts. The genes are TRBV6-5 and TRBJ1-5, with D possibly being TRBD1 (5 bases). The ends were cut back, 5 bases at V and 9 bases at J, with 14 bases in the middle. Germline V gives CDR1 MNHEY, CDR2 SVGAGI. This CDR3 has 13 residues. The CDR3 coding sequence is TGTGCCAGCAGTAACTTGGGACTTCGGCCCCAGCATTTT. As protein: CASSNLGLRPQHF.

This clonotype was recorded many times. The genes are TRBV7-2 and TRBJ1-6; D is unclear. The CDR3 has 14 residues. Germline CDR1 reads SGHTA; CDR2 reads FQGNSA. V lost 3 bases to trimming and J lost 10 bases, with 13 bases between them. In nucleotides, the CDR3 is TGTGCCAGCAGCTTTGGGTTATCCTCCTCACCCCTCCACTTT. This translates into CASSFGLSSSPLHF.

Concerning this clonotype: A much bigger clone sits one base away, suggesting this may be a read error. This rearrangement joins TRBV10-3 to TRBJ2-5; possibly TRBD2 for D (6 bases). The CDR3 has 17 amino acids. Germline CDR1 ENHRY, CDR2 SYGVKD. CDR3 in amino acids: CTISDRLEAQRGETQYF. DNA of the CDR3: TGTACCATCAGTGACCGACTAGAAGCGCAAAGGGGAGAGACCCAGTACTTC.

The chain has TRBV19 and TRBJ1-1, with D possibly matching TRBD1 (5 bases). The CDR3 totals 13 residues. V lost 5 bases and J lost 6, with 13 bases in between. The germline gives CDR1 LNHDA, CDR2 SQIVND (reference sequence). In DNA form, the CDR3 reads TGTGCCAGTAGTGGACAACGGGGGGCTGAAGCTTTCTTT. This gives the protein CASSGQRGAEAFF.

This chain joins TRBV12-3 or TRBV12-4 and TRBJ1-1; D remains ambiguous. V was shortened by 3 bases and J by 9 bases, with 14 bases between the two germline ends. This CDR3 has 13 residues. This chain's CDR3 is CASSFGTRTKAFF. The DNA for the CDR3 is TGTGCCAGCAGTTTTGGTACGAGAACTAAAGCTTTCTTT.

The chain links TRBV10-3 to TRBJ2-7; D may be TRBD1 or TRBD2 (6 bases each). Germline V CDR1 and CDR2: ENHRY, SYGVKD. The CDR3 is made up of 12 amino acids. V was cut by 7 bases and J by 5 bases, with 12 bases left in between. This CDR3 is CAIIQGGHEQYF. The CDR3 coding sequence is TGTGCCATCATCCAAGGGGGGCACGAGCAGTACTTC.

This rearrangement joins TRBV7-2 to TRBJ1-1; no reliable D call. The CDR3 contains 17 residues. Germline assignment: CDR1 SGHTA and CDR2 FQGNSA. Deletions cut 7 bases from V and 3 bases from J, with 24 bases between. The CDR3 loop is CASMEREVGYWDTEAFF. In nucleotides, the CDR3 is TGTGCCAGCATGGAGAGGGAGGTAGGGTATTGGGACACTGAAGCTTTCTTT.

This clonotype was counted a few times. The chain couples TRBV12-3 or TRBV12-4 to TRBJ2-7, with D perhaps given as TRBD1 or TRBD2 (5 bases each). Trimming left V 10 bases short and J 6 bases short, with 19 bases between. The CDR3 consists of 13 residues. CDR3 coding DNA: TGTGCCATCTTGGGGGACCGGCCTCCCGAGCAGTACTTC. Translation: CAILGDRPPEQYF.

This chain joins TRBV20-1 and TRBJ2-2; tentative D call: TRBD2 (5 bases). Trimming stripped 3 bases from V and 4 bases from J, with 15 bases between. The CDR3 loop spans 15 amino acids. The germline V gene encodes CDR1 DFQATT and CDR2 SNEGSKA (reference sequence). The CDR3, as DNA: TGCAGTGCTAGTAAGCGGAGCGAGACCACCGGGGAGCTGTTTTTT. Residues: CSASKRSETTGELFF.

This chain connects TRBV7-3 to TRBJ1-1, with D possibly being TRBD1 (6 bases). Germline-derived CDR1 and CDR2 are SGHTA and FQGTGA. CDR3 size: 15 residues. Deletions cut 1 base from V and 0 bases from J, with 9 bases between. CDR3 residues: CASSLSQGMNTEAFF. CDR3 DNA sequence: TGTGCCAGCAGCTTAAGCCAGGGGATGAACACTGAAGCTTTCTTT.

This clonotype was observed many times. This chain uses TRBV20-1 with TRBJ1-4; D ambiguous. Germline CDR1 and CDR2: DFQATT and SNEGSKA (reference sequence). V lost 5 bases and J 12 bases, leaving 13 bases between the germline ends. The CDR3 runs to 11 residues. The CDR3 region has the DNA TGCAGTGCTCCCGTTCAACTAGAACTGTTTTTT. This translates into CSAPVQLELFF.

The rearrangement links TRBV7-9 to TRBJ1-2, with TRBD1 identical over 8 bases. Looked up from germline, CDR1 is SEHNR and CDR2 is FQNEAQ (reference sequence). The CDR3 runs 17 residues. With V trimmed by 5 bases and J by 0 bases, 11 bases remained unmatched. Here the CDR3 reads CASSIEYRDRTNYGYTF. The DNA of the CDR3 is TGTGCCAGCAGCATAGAATACCGGGACAGGACTAACTATGGCTACACCTTC.

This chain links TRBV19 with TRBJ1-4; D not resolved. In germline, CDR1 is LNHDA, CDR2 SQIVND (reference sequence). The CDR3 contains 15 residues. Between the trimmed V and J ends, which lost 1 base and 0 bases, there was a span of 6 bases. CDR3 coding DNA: TGTGCCAGTAGTATAGGGGTTACAACTAATGAAAAACTGTTTTTT. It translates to CASSIGVTTNEKLFF.

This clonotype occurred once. CDR3 loop: CASSQGVFATNEKLFF. As DNA, the CDR3 is TGTGCCAGCAGCCAGGGGGTGTTCGCAACTAATGAAAAACTGTTTTTT. This chain links TRBV7-3 with TRBJ1-4, with 7 bases identical to TRBD1. The CDR3 totals 16 residues. Per germline, CDR1 SGHTA and CDR2 FQGTGA. V gave up 5 bases and J gave up 0 bases; unmatched junction bases: 6.

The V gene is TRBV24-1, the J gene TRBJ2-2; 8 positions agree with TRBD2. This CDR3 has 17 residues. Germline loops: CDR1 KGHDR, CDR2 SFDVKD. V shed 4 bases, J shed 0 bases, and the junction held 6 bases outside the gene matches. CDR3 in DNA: TGTGCCACCAGTGACTATAGCGGGACAACGAACACCGGGGAGCTGTTTTTT. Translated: CATSDYSGTTNTGELFF.

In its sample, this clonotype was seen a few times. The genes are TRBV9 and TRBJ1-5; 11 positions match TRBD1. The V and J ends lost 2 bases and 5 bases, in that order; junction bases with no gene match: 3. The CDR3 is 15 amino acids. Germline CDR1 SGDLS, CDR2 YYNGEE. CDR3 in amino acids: CASSVEGQGDQPQHF. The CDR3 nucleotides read TGTGCCAGCAGCGTGGAGGGACAGGGGGATCAGCCCCAGCATTTT.

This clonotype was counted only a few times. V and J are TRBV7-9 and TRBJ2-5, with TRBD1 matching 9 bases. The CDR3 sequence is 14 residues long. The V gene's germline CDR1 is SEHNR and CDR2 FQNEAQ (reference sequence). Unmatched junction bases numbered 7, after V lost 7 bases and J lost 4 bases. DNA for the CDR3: TGTGCCAGCACCGGGACAGGGATGTTAGAGACCCAGTACTTC. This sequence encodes CASTGTGMLETQYF.

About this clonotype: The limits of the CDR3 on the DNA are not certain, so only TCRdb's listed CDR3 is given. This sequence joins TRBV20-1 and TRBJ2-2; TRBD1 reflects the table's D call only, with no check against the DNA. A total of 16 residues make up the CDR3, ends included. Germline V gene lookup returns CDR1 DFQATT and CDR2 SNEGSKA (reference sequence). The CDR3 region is CSASGTGGASPGSCFF.

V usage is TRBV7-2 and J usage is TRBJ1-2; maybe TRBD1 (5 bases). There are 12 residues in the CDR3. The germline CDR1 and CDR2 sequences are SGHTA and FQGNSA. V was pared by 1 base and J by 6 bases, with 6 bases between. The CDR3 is CASSLGQHGYTF. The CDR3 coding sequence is TGTGCCAGCAGCTTAGGACAGCATGGCTACACCTTC.

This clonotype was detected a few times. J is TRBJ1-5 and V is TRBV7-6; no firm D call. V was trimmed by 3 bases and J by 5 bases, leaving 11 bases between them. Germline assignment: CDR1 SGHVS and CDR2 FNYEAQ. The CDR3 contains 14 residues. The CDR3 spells CASSLVLGDQPQHF. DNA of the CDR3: TGTGCCAGCAGCTTGGTACTCGGGGATCAGCCCCAGCATTTT.

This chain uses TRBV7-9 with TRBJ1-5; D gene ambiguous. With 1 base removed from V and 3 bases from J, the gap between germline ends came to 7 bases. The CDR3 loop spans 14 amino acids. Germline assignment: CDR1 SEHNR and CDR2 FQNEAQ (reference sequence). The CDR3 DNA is TGTGCCAGCAGCTTAGGGAGTAACAATCAGCCCCAGCATTTT. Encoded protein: CASSLGSNNQPQHF.

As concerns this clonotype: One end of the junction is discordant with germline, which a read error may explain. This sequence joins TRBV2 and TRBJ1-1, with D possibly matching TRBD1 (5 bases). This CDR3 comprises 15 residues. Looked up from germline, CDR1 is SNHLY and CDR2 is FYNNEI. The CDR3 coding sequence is TGTTCCAGCCACCGGGGCGGGCCCCACACCACTGAAGCTTTCTTT. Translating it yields CSSHRGGPHTTEAFF.